This is a list of T cell receptor beta chains from one sample in a study of beta chain features in type 1 diabetes. Some clones are missing from TCRdb's copy, which holds only in-frame ones; the method was immunoSEQ multiplex PCR. The table lists 500,000 to 850,000 clones, 11% to 15% of them singletons. Sequences were obtained from naive CD4+ T cells from blood. The source of these receptors is a man aged 18 to 30 with type 1 diabetes. Each CDR3 is given with its conserved first and last residue. Fields, in order: V gene, J gene, D gene, clone size, CDR3 DNA, CDR3 protein. A D gene is named only where the DNA matches it firmly. A row's size may be missing; if present it is once, few, many or a size class.

v_gene: TRBV29-1; j_gene: TRBJ2-1; d_gene: NA; abundance: NA; CDR3nt: TGCAGCGGTCTCCTTGGCGGACAGTCCTACAATGAGCAGTTCTTC; CDR3aa: CSGLLGGQSYNEQFF
v_gene: TRBV6-1; j_gene: TRBJ1-1; d_gene: NA; abundance: few; CDR3nt: TGTGCCAGCAGTGCGCAAGGTTGGACTGAAGCTTTCTTT; CDR3aa: CASSAQGWTEAFF
v_gene: TRBV9; j_gene: TRBJ2-1; d_gene: NA; abundance: NA; CDR3nt: TGTGCCAGCAGCGTAGTACAGGGACTCGGTGAGCAGTTCTTC; CDR3aa: CASSVVQGLGEQFF
v_gene: TRBV11-2; j_gene: TRBJ1-5; d_gene: NA; abundance: few; CDR3nt: TGTGCCAGCAGCCCGGGCTCCAATCAGCCCCAGCATTTT; CDR3aa: CASSPGSNQPQHF
v_gene: TRBV7-8; j_gene: TRBJ2-7; d_gene: TRBD2; abundance: few; CDR3nt: TGTGCCAGCAGGACCCGTTTGGGAGCGGGGGGGCCCTACGAGCAGTACTTC; CDR3aa: CASRTRLGAGGPYEQYF
v_gene: TRBV20-1; j_gene: TRBJ2-7; d_gene: TRBD1; abundance: few; CDR3nt: TGCAGTGCTTCGGACAGGGACGAGCAGTACTTC; CDR3aa: CSASDRDEQYF
v_gene: TRBV28; j_gene: TRBJ2-7; d_gene: TRBD2; abundance: many; CDR3nt: TGTGCCAGCAGAGGACTAGAGTTCTACGAGCAGTACTTC; CDR3aa: CASRGLEFYEQYF
v_gene: TRBV29-1; j_gene: TRBJ2-7; d_gene: TRBD1; abundance: few; CDR3nt: TGCAGCGGTGCGACAGGGCAGGGTGGGCCCTACGAGCAGTACTTC; CDR3aa: CSGATGQGGPYEQYF
v_gene: TRBV11-2; j_gene: TRBJ2-3; d_gene: NA; abundance: NA; CDR3nt: TGTGCCAGCAGCTCATCAATCACAGATACGCAGTATTTT; CDR3aa: CASSSSITDTQYF
v_gene: TRBV19; j_gene: TRBJ2-2; d_gene: NA; abundance: NA; CDR3nt: TGTGCCAGTAGTAGGGGGCGGACACAAGGCACCGGGGAGCTGTTTTTT; CDR3aa: CASSRGRTQGTGELFF
v_gene: TRBV6-5; j_gene: TRBJ1-1; d_gene: NA; abundance: NA; CDR3nt: TGTGCCAGCCGGCCCGGGGAGAACACTGAAGCTTTCTTT; CDR3aa: CASRPGENTEAFF
v_gene: TRBV10-3; j_gene: TRBJ2-2; d_gene: TRBD1; abundance: few; CDR3nt: TGTGCCATCAGTGTCGGGACAGGGTTGAACACCGGGGAGCTGTTTTTT; CDR3aa: CAISVGTGLNTGELFF
v_gene: TRBV25-1; j_gene: TRBJ2-1; d_gene: NA; abundance: few; CDR3nt: TGTGCCAGCAGTGAGGGAGAGAATAATGAGCAGTTCTTC; CDR3aa: CASSEGENNEQFF
v_gene: TRBV30; j_gene: TRBJ2-5; d_gene: NA; abundance: few; CDR3nt: TGTGCCTGGAGTGAGAGGGGAGGAGAGACCCAGTACTTC; CDR3aa: CAWSERGGETQYF
v_gene: TRBV6-5; j_gene: TRBJ2-5; d_gene: NA; abundance: NA; CDR3nt: TGTGCCAGCTTTGGGGGGCAACGGGAGACCCAGTACTTC; CDR3aa: CASFGGQRETQYF
v_gene: TRBV6-5; j_gene: TRBJ2-7; d_gene: TRBD1; abundance: NA; CDR3nt: TGTGCCAGCAGTTCTGACAGGGTGCACTACGAGCAGTACTTC; CDR3aa: CASSSDRVHYEQYF
v_gene: TRBV18; j_gene: TRBJ2-3; d_gene: NA; abundance: few; CDR3nt: TGTGCCAGCTCACCCCTCCTAGAGGGCACAGATACGCAGTATTTT; CDR3aa: CASSPLLEGTDTQYF
v_gene: TRBV5-6; j_gene: TRBJ1-1; d_gene: NA; abundance: NA; CDR3nt: TGTGCCAGCAGCCGGGGGCAGGGAACCTTGAATTTCTTT; CDR3aa: CASSRGQGTLNFF
v_gene: TRBV10-3; j_gene: TRBJ2-5; d_gene: NA; abundance: NA; CDR3nt: TGTGCCATCAGGTACCAAGAGACCCAGTACTTC; CDR3aa: CAIRYQETQYF
v_gene: TRBV13; j_gene: TRBJ2-7; d_gene: NA; abundance: few; CDR3nt: TGTGCCAGCAGCTTGGGACCTCAGGGGCGTCCTATCGAGCAGTACTTC; CDR3aa: CASSLGPQGRPIEQYF
v_gene: TRBV28; j_gene: TRBJ2-7; d_gene: NA; abundance: few; CDR3nt: TGTGCCAGCAGTGCCCCCGGGACAACCCTCGAGCAGTACTTC; CDR3aa: CASSAPGTTLEQYF
v_gene: TRBV7-9; j_gene: TRBJ2-1; d_gene: TRBD1; abundance: few; CDR3nt: TGTGCCAGCAGCTTAGTTGGCAGGGGGAGCAATGAGCAGTTCTTC; CDR3aa: CASSLVGRGSNEQFF
v_gene: TRBV9; j_gene: TRBJ2-3; d_gene: NA; abundance: NA; CDR3nt: TGTGCCAGCAGCGTAGAAGGCTACCCCGGAGTGGATACGCAGTATTTT; CDR3aa: CASSVEGYPGVDTQYF
v_gene: TRBV5-1; j_gene: TRBJ2-1; d_gene: NA; abundance: NA; CDR3nt: TGCGCCAGCAGCCCGGGAGTCCGGTCCTACAATGAGCAGTTCTTC; CDR3aa: CASSPGVRSYNEQFF
v_gene: TRBV29-1; j_gene: TRBJ2-7; d_gene: NA; abundance: once; CDR3nt: TGCAGCGTTACGGCCGATCCTTACTACGAGCAGTACTTC; CDR3aa: CSVTADPYYEQYF
v_gene: TRBV28; j_gene: TRBJ2-3; d_gene: NA; abundance: few; CDR3nt: TGTGCCAGCAGTTACCCCACGGGGGCTAGCACAGATACGCAGTATTTT; CDR3aa: CASSYPTGASTDTQYF
v_gene: TRBV4-1; j_gene: TRBJ1-4; d_gene: NA; abundance: NA; CDR3nt: TGCGCCAGCAGCCAGGGGGTGAAAACAACTAATGAAAAACTGTTTTTT; CDR3aa: CASSQGVKTTNEKLFF
v_gene: TRBV29-1; j_gene: TRBJ2-1; d_gene: NA; abundance: NA; CDR3nt: TGCAGCGTTGAAGGGGGCTCCTACAATGAGCAGTTCTTC; CDR3aa: CSVEGGSYNEQFF
v_gene: TRBV5-6; j_gene: TRBJ2-5; d_gene: NA; abundance: NA; CDR3nt: TGTGCCAGCAGCTTGTATGGCTCCGGAGAGACCCAGTACTTC; CDR3aa: CASSLYGSGETQYF
v_gene: TRBV7-9; j_gene: TRBJ1-4; d_gene: NA; abundance: NA; CDR3nt: TGTGCCAGCAGCCGGAGGCAGGATAGTTCAAAACTGTTTTTT; CDR3aa: CASSRRQDSSKLFF
v_gene: TRBV5-1; j_gene: TRBJ2-1; d_gene: TRBD1; abundance: NA; CDR3nt: TGCGCCAGCAGCGACAGGGCAACCTACAATGAGCAGTTCTTC; CDR3aa: CASSDRATYNEQFF
v_gene: TRBV30; j_gene: TRBJ1-5; d_gene: NA; abundance: NA; CDR3nt: TGTGCCTGGAGTGACCACGGGGGAATGGGCCAGCCCCAGCATTTT; CDR3aa: CAWSDHGGMGQPQHF